This TCR beta chain was recovered during a study of monozygotic twins with inflammatory bowel disease. Germline V CDR1 and CDR2: SGHTS, YDEGEE. The CDR3 loop spans 12 amino acids. Of note for this clonotype: Its antigen remains unidentified.

Study results and caveats: Telling apart the different T cell subtypes was not possible.

From the 5' RACE reads, TCRdb lists one entry per CDR3 protein and no DNA. Found here are 350,000 to 400,000 distinct CDR3 sequences; the top ten clones hold 2.5% to 3%. The sample was blood. The V and J genes are TRBV5-8 and TRBJ1-5. The receptor was derived from a human donor with ulcerative colitis or Crohn's disease, or a healthy co-twin of an affected twin (not recorded which). The CDR3 sequence is CASSLVERPNYF.